This T cell receptor (beta chain) was retrieved from a study of blood T cell repertoires in COVID-19. Study context: Sources were T cells, B-cell-depleted T cells, or PBMCs; the material itself was cDNA or gDNA.

Only in-frame clones appear in the TCRdb table, and some are missing; sequencing was by immunoSEQ multiplex PCR. The sample consists of approximately 52,000 clones, 65% to 90% of them appearing once. Germline values: CDR1 MNHEY, CDR2 SVGAGI. The CDR3 has 15 amino acids. V was cut by 10 bases and J by 0 bases, with 16 bases left in between. Material for sequencing was peripheral blood. The receptor's source is an older man with acute or convalescent COVID-19. The chain links TRBV6-5 to TRBJ1-5; the D is unclear. The CDR3 DNA sequence: TGTGCCACCAGACTAACATTTGATAGCAATCAGCCCCAGCATTTT. As protein: CATRLTFDSNQPQHF.